This passage covers 20 T cell receptor beta chains from one sample sequenced in a study of blood T cell repertoires in COVID-19. Sequenced by immunoSEQ multiplex PCR; TCRdb stores in-frame clones only, minus some. The repertoire includes around 190,000 clones, approximately 82% of them detected once, and approximately 13% sits in the top ten. Sequencing was performed on peripheral blood. The receptors were sampled from a human donor in a cohort sampled during active COVID-19.

The chain combines TRBV28 with TRBJ2-7; D is perhaps TRBD1 (6 bases). The V gene's germline CDR1 is MDHEN and CDR2 SYDVKM. The germline V and J ends were trimmed by 4 bases and 2 bases, with 18 bases remaining between them. The CDR3 is 16 residues long. CDR3 DNA sequence: TGTGCCAGCAGTTCAGACAGGCTTCCTCTTACCTACGAGCAGTACTTC. Translating gives CASSSDRLPLTYEQYF.

The chain joins TRBV5-4 to TRBJ1-6, with D perhaps matching TRBD1 (5 bases). V lost 1 base, J lost 6 bases, and 11 bases lay in between. Germline assignment: CDR1 SGHNT and CDR2 YYREEE (reference sequence). The CDR3 totals 15 residues. CDR3 bases: TGTGCCAGCAGCTTGTATAGGGGCCCTAATTCACCCCTCCACTTT. Translating it yields CASSLYRGPNSPLHF.

The V call is TRBV5-1, the J call TRBJ2-5, with D possibly being TRBD2 (5 bases). Looked up from germline, CDR1 is SGHRS and CDR2 is YFSETQ. The V end was cut by 4 bases, the J end by 5 bases, with 15 bases between. The CDR3 is 14 amino acids. The CDR3 reads CASSMTNEWETQYF. The DNA for the CDR3 is TGCGCCAGCAGCATGACTAACGAGTGGGAGACCCAGTACTTC. The full variable domain, completed using reference TRBV5-1 and TRBJ2-5, is KAGVTQTPRYLIKTRGQQVTLSCSPISGHRSVSWYQQTPGQGLQFLFEYFSETQRNKGNFPGRFSGRQFSNSRSEMNVSTLELGDSALYLCASSMTNEWETQYFGPGTRLLVL.

The rearrangement joins TRBV15 to TRBJ1-5, with D unresolved. Germline V gene lookup returns CDR1 LNHNV and CDR2 YYDKDF (reference sequence). CDR3 length: 15 amino acids. The V end was cut by 0 bases, the J end by 4 bases, with 10 bases between. The CDR3 DNA reads as TGTGCCACCAGCAGAGATTTGGGCCTAAATCAGCCCCAGCATTTT. It encodes CATSRDLGLNQPQHF.

In this sample, this clone turned up once. The chain combines TRBV2 with TRBJ2-6, with TRBD1 as a possible D gene (5 bases). The V end was cut by 3 bases, the J end by 2 bases, with 5 bases between. The CDR3 is 14 amino acids. Germline V gene sequence: CDR1 SNHLY, CDR2 FYNNEI. CDR3 nucleotide sequence: TGTGCCAGCAGTGACAGGGCTGGGGCCAACGTCCTGACTTTC. This encodes CASSDRAGANVLTF.

The chain recombines TRBV4-2 with TRBJ2-5, with 11 bases matching TRBD2. The CDR3 loop spans 16 amino acids. The V and J ends lost 4 bases and 2 bases, in that order; junction bases with no gene match: 6. Germline values: CDR1 LGHNA, CDR2 YNFKEQ. CDR3 amino acids: CASSRGTSGFQETQYF. CDR3 DNA sequence: TGTGCCAGCAGCCGTGGGACTAGCGGTTTTCAAGAGACCCAGTACTTC.

The chain is built from TRBV6-6 and TRBJ1-2; 8 nucleotides agree with TRBD1. From germline, CDR1 is MNHNY and CDR2 SVGAGI (reference sequence). The V and J ends lost 6 bases and 7 bases, in that order; junction bases with no gene match: 10. The CDR3 is 14 amino acids. For the CDR3, the DNA is TGTGCCAGCAGACTCCCTGACAGGGGCCCTGGCTACACCTTC. Protein product: CASRLPDRGPGYTF.

CDR3 coding DNA: TGTGCCAGCAGTTTAGAGGCACGACAGGGAGGTAATTCACCCCTCCACTTT. This sequence encodes CASSLEARQGGNSPLHF. The gene calls are TRBV27 and TRBJ1-6; 7 nucleotides align to TRBD1. V trimming: 2 bases; J trimming: 6 bases; junction bases outside the gene matches: 10. Germline V gene data show CDR1 as MNHEY and CDR2 as SMNVEV (reference sequence). This CDR3 has 17 residues.

The chain employs TRBV10-3 and TRBJ1-4; no reliable D call. CDR3 size: 13 residues. Germline V gene lookup returns CDR1 ENHRY and CDR2 SYGVKD. Trimming left V 0 bases short and J 8 bases short, with 7 bases between. The CDR3 DNA follows: TGTGCCATCAGTGAGTCAACAACGGAAAAACTGTTTTTT. Its protein is CAISESTTEKLFF.

The chain joins TRBV5-1 to TRBJ2-7, with 7 bases matching TRBD2. Germline loops: CDR1 SGHRS, CDR2 YFSETQ. CDR3 length: 15 amino acids. With V trimmed by 1 base and J by 5 bases, 9 bases remained unmatched. Here the CDR3 DNA reads TGCGCCAGCAGCTTGACGGGGGAGGGCCGACACGAGCAGTACTTC. This translates into CASSLTGEGRHEQYF.

J is TRBJ1-3 and V is TRBV28; weak D call: TRBD1 (5 bases). CDR1 MDHEN and CDR2 SYDVKM come from the germline V gene. V lost 3 bases, J lost 3 bases, and 6 bases lay in between. CDR3 size: 13 residues. Written as DNA, the CDR3 is TGTGCCAGCAGTTTGACAGTTGGAAACACCATATATTTT. Translating gives CASSLTVGNTIYF. Supplemented by reference TRBV28 and TRBJ1-3, the full variable domain reads DVKVTQSSRYLVKRTGEKVFLECVQDMDHENMFWYRQDPGLGLRLIYFSYDVKMKEKGDIPEGYSVSREKKERFSLILESASTNQTSMYLCASSLTVGNTIYFGEGSWLTVV.

The CDR3 nucleotides are TGTGCCAGCAGGATGACTCGTCCCGTCTCTGGAAACACCATATATTTT. Residues: CASRMTRPVSGNTIYF. V gene TRBV28 combines with J gene TRBJ1-3; D is uncertain. CDR1 is MDHEN and CDR2 is SYDVKM in the germline V gene. Between the trimmed V and J ends, which lost 6 bases and 0 bases, there was a span of 15 bases. The CDR3 is 16 residues long.

DNA of the CDR3: TGTGCCACCAGCAGAGTCCCCGGCAATCAGCCCCAGCATTTT. As protein: CATSRVPGNQPQHF. The V gene is TRBV15, the J gene TRBJ1-5; no firm D call. Germline V gives CDR1 LNHNV, CDR2 YYDKDF (reference sequence). V gave up 1 base and J gave up 2 bases, with 6 bases separating them. The CDR3 is 14 residues long.

The chain recombines TRBV27 with TRBJ1-5; TRBD1 is a possible D gene (6 bases). CDR3 length: 16 residues. The germline gives CDR1 MNHEY, CDR2 SMNVEV (reference sequence). V lost 6 bases, J lost 4 bases, and 19 bases lay in between. CDR3 nucleotide sequence: TGTGCCAGCAGCAAACAGGGACCCTTTTGGAATCAGCCCCAGCATTTT. Protein sequence: CASSKQGPFWNQPQHF.

V is TRBV5-1 and J is TRBJ1-4, with D perhaps TRBD1 (6 bases). V was shortened by 1 base and J by 8 bases, with 12 bases between the two germline ends. CDR3 size: 14 residues. Germline V gives CDR1 SGHRS, CDR2 YFSETQ. Here the CDR3 reads CASSLRQGREKLFF. CDR3 DNA: TGCGCCAGCAGCTTGCGGCAGGGGAGAGAAAAACTGTTTTTT.

The rearrangement uses TRBV27 and TRBJ2-7, with 12 bases identical to TRBD1. Per germline, CDR1 MNHEY and CDR2 SMNVEV (reference sequence). CDR3 size: 17 residues. The J segment lost 2 bases and the V segment lost 5 bases, leaving 10 bases of the junction unmatched. CDR3 region: CASSIRDRGPIPYEQYF. The CDR3 DNA reads TGTGCCAGCAGTATCCGGGACAGGGGGCCTATACCCTACGAGCAGTACTTC.

The chain links TRBV6-1 to TRBJ2-7; 7 bases line up with TRBD1. Germline values: CDR1 MNHNS, CDR2 SASEGT. V trimming: 2 bases; J trimming: 1 base; junction bases outside the gene matches: 8. This CDR3 has 16 amino acids. The CDR3 protein is CASSESWDRPSYEQYF. CDR3 bases: TGTGCCAGCAGTGAAAGTTGGGACAGACCATCCTACGAGCAGTACTTC.

The rearrangement uses TRBV5-4 and TRBJ2-3; 11 bases agree with TRBD2. Germline CDR1 and CDR2: SGHNT and YYREEE (reference sequence). The V and J ends lost 1 base and 6 bases, in that order; junction bases with no gene match: 10. The CDR3 covers 17 residues. CDR3 loop: CASSLKFGTSGLDTQYF. CDR3 DNA sequence: TGTGCCAGCAGCTTGAAGTTCGGGACTAGCGGATTGGATACGCAGTATTTT. The whole variable domain, remainder taken from reference TRBV5-4 and TRBJ2-3, is ETGVTQSPTHLIKTRGQQVTLRCSSQSGHNTVSWYQQALGQGPQFIFQYYREEENGRGNFPPRFSGLQFPNYSSELNVNALELDDSALYLCASSLKFGTSGLDTQYFGPGTRLTVL.

This chain links TRBV6-5 with TRBJ2-7, with TRBD2 identical over 11 bases. In germline, CDR1 is MNHEY, CDR2 SVGAGI. The CDR3 totals 13 residues. J was trimmed by 5 bases and V by 6 bases; bases with no gene match: 3. CDR3 in amino acids: CASRRLAGNEQYF. CDR3 DNA sequence: TGTGCCAGCAGAAGACTAGCGGGAAACGAGCAGTACTTC.

For the CDR3, the DNA is TGCGCCAGCAGCCCAGGACAGGGGTTAAGCAATCAGCCCCAGCATTTT. This translates into CASSPGQGLSNQPQHF. The V call is TRBV5-1, the J call TRBJ1-5; 9 positions agree with TRBD1. The CDR3 has 16 residues. CDR1 is SGHRS and CDR2 is YFSETQ in the germline V gene. Unmatched junction bases numbered 6, after V lost 4 bases and J lost 1 base.